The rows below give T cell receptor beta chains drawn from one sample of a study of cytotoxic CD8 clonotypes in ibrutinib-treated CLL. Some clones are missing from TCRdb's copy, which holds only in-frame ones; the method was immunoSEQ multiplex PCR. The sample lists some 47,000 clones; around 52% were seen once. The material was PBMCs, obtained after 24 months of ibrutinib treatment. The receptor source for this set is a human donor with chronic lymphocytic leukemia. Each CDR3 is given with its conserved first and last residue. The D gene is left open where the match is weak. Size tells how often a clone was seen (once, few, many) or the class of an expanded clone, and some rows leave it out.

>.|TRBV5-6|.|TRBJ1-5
TGTGCCAGCAGCAATACAGGGAACAATCAGCCCCAGCATTTT
CASSNTGNNQPQHF
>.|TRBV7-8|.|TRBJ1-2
TGTGCCAGCAGCCTCCGGGACTCTAGGGATGGCTACACCTTC
CASSLRDSRDGYTF
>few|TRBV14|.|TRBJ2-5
TGTGCCAGCAGCCAAAACGTACCCGGGAGAGCCCAGTACTTC
CASSQNVPGRAQYF
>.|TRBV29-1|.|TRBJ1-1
TGCAGCGCAGTAATCACTGAAGCTTTCTTT
CSAVITEAFF
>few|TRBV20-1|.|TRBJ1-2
TGCAGTGCCGGACAGTCTGGCTACACCTTC
CSAGQSGYTF
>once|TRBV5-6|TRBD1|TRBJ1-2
TGTGCCAGCAGCGTGGGACAGGAGATTGGCTACACCTTC
CASSVGQEIGYTF
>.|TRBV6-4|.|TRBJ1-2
TGTGCCAGCAGTGACTCAGCGGGGTTTAGGGGCTACACCTTC
CASSDSAGFRGYTF
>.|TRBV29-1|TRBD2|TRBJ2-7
TGCAGCGCCTCCCGGGGGGTAACCTACGAGCAGTACTTC
CSASRGVTYEQYF
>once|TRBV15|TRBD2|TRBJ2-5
TGTGCCACCAGCACCCGACTAGCGGATCAAGAGACCCAGTACTTC
CATSTRLADQETQYF
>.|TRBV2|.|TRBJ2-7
TGTGCCAGCAGTGAATGGGGTAAGGGAGGAATCTACGAGCAGTACTTC
CASSEWGKGGIYEQYF
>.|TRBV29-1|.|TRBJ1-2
TGCAGCGTTACCCGGGGGGCAGAGGGCTACACCTTC
CSVTRGAEGYTF